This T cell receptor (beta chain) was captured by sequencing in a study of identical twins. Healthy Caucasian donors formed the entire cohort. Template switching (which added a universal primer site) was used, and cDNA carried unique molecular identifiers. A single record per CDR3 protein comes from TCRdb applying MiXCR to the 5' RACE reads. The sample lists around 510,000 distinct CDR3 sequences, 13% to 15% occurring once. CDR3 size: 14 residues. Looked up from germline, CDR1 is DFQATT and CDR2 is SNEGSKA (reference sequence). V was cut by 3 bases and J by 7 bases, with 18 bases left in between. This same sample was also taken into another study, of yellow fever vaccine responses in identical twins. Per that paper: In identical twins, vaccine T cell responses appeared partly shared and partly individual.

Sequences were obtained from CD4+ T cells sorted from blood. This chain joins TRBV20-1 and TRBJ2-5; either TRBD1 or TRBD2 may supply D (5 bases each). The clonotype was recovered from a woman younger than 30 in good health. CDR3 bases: TGCAGTGCTAGGGGGGTCCCGTTGGAGGTGACCCAGTACTTC. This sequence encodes CSARGVPLEVTQYF.